These 8 T cell receptor beta chains came from one sample sequenced in a study of blood T cell repertoires in COVID-19. Profiling relied on immunoSEQ multiplex PCR, and the TCRdb table lists in-frame clones only, not all of them. The sample consists of about 670,000 clones, 70% to 90% of them appearing once. What was sequenced was peripheral blood. The receptors shown here come from a woman between 18 and 30 years old with acute or convalescent COVID-19.

The chain links TRBV5-8 to TRBJ1-1, with D hard to call. V gave up 4 bases and J gave up 1 base, with 11 bases separating them. CDR1 SGHTS and CDR2 YDEGEE come from the germline V gene. The CDR3 sequence is 14 residues long. DNA of the CDR3: TGTGCCAGCAGCGTCGGGAGCTGGAACACTGAAGCTTTCTTT. Protein: CASSVGSWNTEAFF.

The chain links TRBV24-1 to TRBJ2-7; TRBD2 agrees at 8 bases. Germline lookup yields CDR1 KGHDR and CDR2 SFDVKD. This CDR3 has 18 residues. V gave up 7 bases and J gave up 2 bases; unmatched junction bases: 18. The CDR3 loop is CATSPGVGWAGGTYEQYF. CDR3 DNA: TGTGCCACCAGCCCAGGGGTAGGCTGGGCGGGGGGTACCTACGAGCAGTACTTC.

This clone was picked up one time. This chain uses TRBV29-1 with TRBJ1-2; D is unclear. The CDR3 runs 13 residues. Deletions cut 5 bases from V and 7 bases from J, with 17 bases between. Per germline, CDR1 SQVTM and CDR2 ANQGSEA. The CDR3 loop is CSVIWAGNSGYTF. CDR3 DNA: TGCAGCGTTATTTGGGCAGGAAATTCTGGCTACACCTTC.

This clone was detected once. The chain joins TRBV7-8 to TRBJ2-6, with D possibly matching TRBD1 (6 bases). Germline-derived CDR1 and CDR2 are SGHVS and FQNEAQ. The germline V and J ends were trimmed by 1 base and 2 bases, with 9 bases remaining between them. CDR3 length equals 16 residues. The DNA of the CDR3 is TGTGCCAGCAGCTTAGTAGGGGGAGCTGGGGCCAACGTCCTGACTTTC. Amino acid sequence: CASSLVGGAGANVLTF. The full variable domain, with the rest looked up from reference TRBV7-8 and TRBJ2-6, is GAGVSQSPRYKVAKRGQDVALRCDPISGHVSLFWYQQALGQGPEFLTYFQNEAQLDKSGLPSDRFFAERPEGSVSTLKIQRTQQEDSAVYLCASSLVGGAGANVLTFGAGSRLTVL.

V and J are TRBV19 and TRBJ1-2, with a possible D match to TRBD1 (5 bases). V was pared by 1 base and J by 4 bases, with 10 bases between. The CDR3 covers 14 residues. Germline V gene sequence: CDR1 LNHDA, CDR2 SQIVND (reference sequence). CDR3 coding DNA: TGTGCCAGTAGTATAGTGGGGGGGGTCTATGGCTACACCTTC. The encoded protein is CASSIVGGVYGYTF.

This clone came up a few times. V and J are TRBV6-6 and TRBJ2-7, with D perhaps matching TRBD1 (6 bases). Looked up from germline, CDR1 is MNHNY and CDR2 is SVGAGI (reference sequence). CDR3 length: 15 residues. Trimming removed 2 bases from V and 1 base from J, with 12 bases in between. CDR3 nucleotide sequence: TGTGCCAGCAGTTACCCGGACAGACCTTCCTACGAGCAGTACTTC. It codes for CASSYPDRPSYEQYF.

The rearrangement joins TRBV4-1 to TRBJ2-7; TRBD1 matches at 9 bases. Germline assignment: CDR1 MGHRA and CDR2 YSYEKL. Trimming cost V 2 bases and J 3 bases; bases outside gene matches: 8. The CDR3 sequence is 16 residues long. CDR3 sequence reads: CASSQKPGQGYYEQYF. CDR3 nucleotide sequence: TGCGCCAGCAGCCAAAAACCGGGACAGGGCTACTACGAGCAGTACTTC.

The V gene is TRBV3-1 (or the pseudogene TRBV3-2), the J gene TRBJ1-2; 7 nucleotides match TRBD1. CDR1 is LGHDT, CDR2 YNNKEL, per germline (reference sequence). This CDR3 spans 19 amino acids. J was trimmed by 2 bases and V by 2 bases; bases with no gene match: 17. The CDR3 here is CASSQSIWTGPIGNYGYTF. CDR3 DNA: TGTGCCAGCAGCCAATCTATTTGGACAGGCCCCATAGGGAACTATGGCTACACCTTC.